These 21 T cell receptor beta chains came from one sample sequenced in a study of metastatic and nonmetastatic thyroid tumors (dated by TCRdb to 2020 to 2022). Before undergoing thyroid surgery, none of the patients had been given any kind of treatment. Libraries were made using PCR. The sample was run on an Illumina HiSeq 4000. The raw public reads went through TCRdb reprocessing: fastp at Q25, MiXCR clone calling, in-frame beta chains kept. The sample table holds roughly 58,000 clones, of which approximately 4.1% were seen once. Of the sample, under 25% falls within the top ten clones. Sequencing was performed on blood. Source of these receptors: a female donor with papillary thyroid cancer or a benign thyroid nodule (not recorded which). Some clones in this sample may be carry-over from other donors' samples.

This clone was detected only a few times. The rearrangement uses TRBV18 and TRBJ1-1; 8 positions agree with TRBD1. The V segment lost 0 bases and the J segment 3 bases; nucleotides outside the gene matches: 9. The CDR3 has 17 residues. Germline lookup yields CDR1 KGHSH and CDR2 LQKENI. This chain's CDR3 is CASSPPITGGRYTEAFF. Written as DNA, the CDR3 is TGTGCCAGCTCACCACCGATAACAGGGGGAAGATACACTGAAGCTTTCTTT.

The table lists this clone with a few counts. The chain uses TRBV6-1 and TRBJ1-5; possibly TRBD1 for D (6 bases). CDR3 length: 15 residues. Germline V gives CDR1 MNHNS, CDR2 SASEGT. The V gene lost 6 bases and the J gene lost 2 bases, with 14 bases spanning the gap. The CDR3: CASSGGPNGNQPQHF. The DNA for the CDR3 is TGTGCCAGCAGCGGGGGGCCTAACGGCAATCAGCCCCAGCATTTT.

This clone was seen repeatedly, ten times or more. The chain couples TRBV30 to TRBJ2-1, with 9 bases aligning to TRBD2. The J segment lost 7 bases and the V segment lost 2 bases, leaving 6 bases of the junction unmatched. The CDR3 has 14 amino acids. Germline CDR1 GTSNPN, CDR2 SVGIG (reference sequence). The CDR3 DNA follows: TGTGCCTGGAGTCGGCGGGGGGGCTCTAATGAGCAGTTCTTC. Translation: CAWSRRGGSNEQFF.

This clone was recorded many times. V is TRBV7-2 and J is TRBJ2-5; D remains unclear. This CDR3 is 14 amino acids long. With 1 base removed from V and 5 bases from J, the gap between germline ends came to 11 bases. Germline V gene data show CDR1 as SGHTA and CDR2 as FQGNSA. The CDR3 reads CASSLGNVLETQYF. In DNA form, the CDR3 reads TGTGCCAGCAGCTTAGGTAACGTCCTTGAGACCCAGTACTTC.

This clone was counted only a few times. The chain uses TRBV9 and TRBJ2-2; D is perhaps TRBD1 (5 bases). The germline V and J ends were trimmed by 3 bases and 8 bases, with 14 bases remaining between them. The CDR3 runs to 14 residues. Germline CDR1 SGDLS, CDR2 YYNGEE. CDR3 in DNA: TGTGCCAGCAGCGCAATTGGGGCTATGGGGGAGCTGTTTTTT. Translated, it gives CASSAIGAMGELFF.

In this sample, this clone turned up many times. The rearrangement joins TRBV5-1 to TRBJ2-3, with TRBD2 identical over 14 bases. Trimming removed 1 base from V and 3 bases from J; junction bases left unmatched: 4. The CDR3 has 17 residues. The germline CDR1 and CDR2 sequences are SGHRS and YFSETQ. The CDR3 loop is CASSLPGTSGSTDTQYF. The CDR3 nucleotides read TGCGCCAGCAGCTTGCCCGGGACTAGCGGGAGTACAGATACGCAGTATTTT.

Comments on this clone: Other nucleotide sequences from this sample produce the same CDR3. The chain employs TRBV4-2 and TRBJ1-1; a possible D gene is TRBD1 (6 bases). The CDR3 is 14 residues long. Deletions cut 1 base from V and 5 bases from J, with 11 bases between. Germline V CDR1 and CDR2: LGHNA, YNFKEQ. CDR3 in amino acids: CASSQGGGGTEAFF. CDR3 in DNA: TGTGCCAGCAGCCAAGGGGGGGGCGGGACTGAAGCTTTCTTT.

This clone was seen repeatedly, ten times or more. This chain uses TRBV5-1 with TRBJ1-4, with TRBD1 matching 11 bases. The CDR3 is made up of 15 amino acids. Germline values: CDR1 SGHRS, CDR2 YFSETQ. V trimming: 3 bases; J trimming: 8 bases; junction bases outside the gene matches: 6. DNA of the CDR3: TGCGCCAGCAGCTCCGGACAGGGGGCTGGAGAAAAACTGTTTTTT. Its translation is CASSSGQGAGEKLFF.

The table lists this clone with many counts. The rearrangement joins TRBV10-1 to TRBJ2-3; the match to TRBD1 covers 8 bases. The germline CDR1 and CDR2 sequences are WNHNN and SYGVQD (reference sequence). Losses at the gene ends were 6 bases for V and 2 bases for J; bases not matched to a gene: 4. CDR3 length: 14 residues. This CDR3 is CASRFQGATDTQYF. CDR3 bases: TGCGCCAGCAGGTTTCAGGGGGCCACAGATACGCAGTATTTT.

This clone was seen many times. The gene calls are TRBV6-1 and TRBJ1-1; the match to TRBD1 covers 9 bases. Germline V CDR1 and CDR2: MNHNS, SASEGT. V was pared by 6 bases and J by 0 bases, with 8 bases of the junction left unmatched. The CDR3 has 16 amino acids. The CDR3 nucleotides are TGTGCCAGCAGGGGACAGGGAGGGTTGTTGAACACTGAAGCTTTCTTT. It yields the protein CASRGQGGLLNTEAFF.

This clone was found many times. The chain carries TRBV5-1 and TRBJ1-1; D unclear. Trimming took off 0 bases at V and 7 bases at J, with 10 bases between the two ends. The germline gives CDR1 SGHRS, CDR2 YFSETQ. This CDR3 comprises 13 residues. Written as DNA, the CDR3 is TGCGCCAGCAGCTTGGAACAAGGCCGTGAAGCTTTCTTT. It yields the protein CASSLEQGREAFF.

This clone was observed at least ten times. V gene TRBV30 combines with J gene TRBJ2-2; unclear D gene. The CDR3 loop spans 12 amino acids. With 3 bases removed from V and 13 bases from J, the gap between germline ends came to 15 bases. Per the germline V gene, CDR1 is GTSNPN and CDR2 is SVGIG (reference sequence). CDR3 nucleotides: TGTGCCTGGAGGTCTGTTCTGGGCGGGCTGTTTTTT. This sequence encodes CAWRSVLGGLFF.

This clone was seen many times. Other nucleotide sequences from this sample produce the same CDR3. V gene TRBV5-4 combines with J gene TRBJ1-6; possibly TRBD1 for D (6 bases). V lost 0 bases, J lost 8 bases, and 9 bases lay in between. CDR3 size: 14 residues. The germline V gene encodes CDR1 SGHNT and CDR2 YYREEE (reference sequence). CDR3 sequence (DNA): TGTGCCAGCAGCTTGGTTGGGGGCGATTCACCCCTCCACTTT. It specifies CASSLVGGDSPLHF. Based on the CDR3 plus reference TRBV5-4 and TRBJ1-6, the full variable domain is ETGVTQSPTHLIKTRGQQVTLRCSSQSGHNTVSWYQQALGQGPQFIFQYYREEENGRGNFPPRFSGLQFPNYSSELNVNALELDDSALYLCASSLVGGDSPLHFGNGTRLTVT.

The CDR3 loop is CASRQSGQGKGGQFF. The DNA for the CDR3 is TGTGCCAGCAGACAATCGGGACAGGGTAAGGGTGGGCAGTTCTTC. The V call is TRBV6-1, the J call TRBJ2-1, with TRBD1 matching 9 bases. Germline trimming cut 6 bases from V and 12 bases from J; bases unmatched to any gene: 15. The V gene's germline CDR1 is MNHNS and CDR2 SASEGT. This CDR3 has 15 residues.

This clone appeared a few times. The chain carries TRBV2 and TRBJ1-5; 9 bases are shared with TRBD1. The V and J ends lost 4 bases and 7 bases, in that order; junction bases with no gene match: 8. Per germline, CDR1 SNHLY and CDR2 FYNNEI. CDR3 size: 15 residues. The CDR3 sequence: CASSATGGSRQPQHF. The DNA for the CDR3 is TGTGCCAGCAGTGCCACAGGGGGCTCGAGGCAGCCCCAGCATTTT.

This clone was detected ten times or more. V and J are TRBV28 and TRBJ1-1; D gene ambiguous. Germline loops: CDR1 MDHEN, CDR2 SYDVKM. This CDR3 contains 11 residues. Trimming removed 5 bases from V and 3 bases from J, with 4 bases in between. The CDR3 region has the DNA TGTGCCAGCAGTAGAGACACTGAAGCTTTCTTT. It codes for CASSRDTEAFF. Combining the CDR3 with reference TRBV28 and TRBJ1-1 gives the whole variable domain DVKVTQSSRYLVKRTGEKVFLECVQDMDHENMFWYRQDPGLGLRLIYFSYDVKMKEKGDIPEGYSVSREKKERFSLILESASTNQTSMYLCASSRDTEAFFGQGTRLTVV.

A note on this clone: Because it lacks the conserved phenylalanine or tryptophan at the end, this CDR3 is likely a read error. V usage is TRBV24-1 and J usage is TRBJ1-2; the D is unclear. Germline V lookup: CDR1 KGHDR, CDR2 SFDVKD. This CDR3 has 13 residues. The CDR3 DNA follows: TGTGCTACCAGTGAAGAGGGCGCGTCGGGCTACACCCTC. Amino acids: CATSEEGASGYTL.

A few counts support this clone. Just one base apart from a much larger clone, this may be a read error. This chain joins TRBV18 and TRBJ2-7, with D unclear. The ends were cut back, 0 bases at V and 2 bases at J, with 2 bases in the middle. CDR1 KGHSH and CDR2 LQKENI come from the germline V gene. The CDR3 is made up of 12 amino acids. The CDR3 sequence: CASSPPTYEQYF. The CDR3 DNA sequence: TGTGCCAGCTCACCACCTACCTACGAGCAGTACTTC.

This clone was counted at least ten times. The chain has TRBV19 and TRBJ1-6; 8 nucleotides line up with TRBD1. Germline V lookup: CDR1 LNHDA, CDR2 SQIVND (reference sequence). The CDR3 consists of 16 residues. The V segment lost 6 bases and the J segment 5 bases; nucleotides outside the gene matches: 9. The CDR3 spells CASSPTGGRHNSPLHF. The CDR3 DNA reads TGTGCCAGTAGCCCAACAGGGGGTCGTCATAATTCACCCCTCCACTTT.

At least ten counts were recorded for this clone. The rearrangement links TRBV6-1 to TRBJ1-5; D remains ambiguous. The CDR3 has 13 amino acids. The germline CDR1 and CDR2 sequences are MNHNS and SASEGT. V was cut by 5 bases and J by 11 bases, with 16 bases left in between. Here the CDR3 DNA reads TGTGCCAGCAGTTATGGTCGGGGTTTGGCCCAGCATTTT. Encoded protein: CASSYGRGLAQHF.

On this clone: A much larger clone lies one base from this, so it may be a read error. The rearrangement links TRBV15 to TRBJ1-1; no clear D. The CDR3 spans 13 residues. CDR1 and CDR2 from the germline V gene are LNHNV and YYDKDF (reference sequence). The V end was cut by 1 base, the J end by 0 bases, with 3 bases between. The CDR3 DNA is TGTGCCACCAGCAGAGTAATGAACACTGAAGCTTTCTTT. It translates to CATSRVMNTEAFF.